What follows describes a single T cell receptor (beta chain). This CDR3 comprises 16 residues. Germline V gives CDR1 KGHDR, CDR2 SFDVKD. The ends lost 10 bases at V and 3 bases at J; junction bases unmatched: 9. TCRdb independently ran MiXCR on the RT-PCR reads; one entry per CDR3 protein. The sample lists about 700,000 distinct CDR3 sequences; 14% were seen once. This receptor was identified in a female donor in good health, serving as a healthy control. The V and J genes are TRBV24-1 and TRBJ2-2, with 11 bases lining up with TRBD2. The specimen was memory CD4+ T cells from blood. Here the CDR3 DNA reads TGTGCCACACAGACTAGCGGGGCCCCGGACACCGGGGAGCTGTTTTTT. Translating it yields CATQTSGAPDTGELFF.